This TCR beta chain was profiled in a study of cytomegalovirus exposure and HLA in healthy donors. About the study: Of the donors genotyped, approximately 400 in all, around 76% fell in the Caucasian-associated ancestry cluster.

The CDR3 extends over 16 amino acids. CDR1 and CDR2 (germline): SGHAT, FQNNGV. V shed 4 bases, J shed 3 bases, and the junction held 11 bases outside the gene matches. It was with 60 Vbeta and 13 Jbeta primers that the PCR ran. The protocol was immunoSEQ multiplex PCR, while the TCRdb copy is restricted to in-frame clones and leaves out a portion. The sample comprises about 130,000 clones, about 81% of which are singletons, and 1.1% rests with the top ten. V is TRBV11-2 and J is TRBJ2-7; 8 bases fit TRBD1. This TCR was sampled from a woman aged 30 to 39 in good health and CMV-seronegative. The sequenced sample consisted of PBMCs. The CDR3 reads CASSSAPGGQGYEQYF. DNA for the CDR3: TGTGCCAGCAGCTCCGCCCCGGGCGGACAGGGCTACGAGCAGTACTTC.